This T cell receptor beta chain was captured by sequencing in a study of regulatory T cells in long-lasting Graves disease (dated by TCRdb to the early 2020s). Regarding the study in general: Persistent Graves' disease was defined as antithyroid drug treatment for over 5 years with persistently positive TSH receptor autoantibodies. This study used TCR sequencing and RNA sequencing of peripheral blood to compare persistent Graves' disease patients against newly diagnosed Graves' disease patients. The study was conducted in China and was registered as a clinical trial. TCR sequencing covered approximately 13 persistent and 20 newly diagnosed Graves' disease patients, about 35 samples in total. In the clinical cohort, patients with persistent Graves' disease had used antithyroid drugs for an average of about 9.3 years. Overall results and qualifications from the work: Persistent Graves' disease patients showed lower TCR Shannon entropy and fewer highly expanded clones than newly diagnosed patients, suggesting clonal expansion. Only the TCR beta chain was sequenced and analyzed. The small sample size was acknowledged by the authors as a limitation that may reduce accuracy. Because the primary lesion, thyroid tissue, could not be accessed, the study looked at peripheral blood alone. Patients with persistent disease shared more public clonotypes (approximately 2,500) than newly diagnosed patients did (966). TRBV28, TRBJ1-2 and TRBJ2-5 were preferentially used in persistent disease, while TRBV20-1 and TRBJ2-1 were favored in newly diagnosed disease.

CDR1 is given as SGDLS and CDR2 as YYNGEE, both from the germline V gene. Relative to germline, V is 4 bases shorter and J is 6 bases shorter, with 16 bases between their ends. From the cysteine up to the phenylalanine, the CDR3 has a length of 14 residues. The kept DNA is CDR3 alone, 42 bases in frame from the first base. Libraries came from multiplex PCR. The run used an Illumina HiSeq 4000. CDR3 regions were amplified by Arm-PCR with iRepertoire HTBI primers to construct TCR beta libraries. Before sequencing, the PCR products underwent gel purification. The study's own analysis went as follows. Gene usage analysis of CDR3 amino acid clonotypes relied on the 60 or so TRBV and 13 to 15 TRBJ segments identified across samples. COPE and FqMerger were used to merge the filtered high-quality paired reads into contigs. BLAST was used to align contigs to IMGT TRBV, TRBD and TRBJ reference genes, with CDR3 defined following IMGT. Highly expanded clones were defined as clonotypes with a frequency above 0.1%. Shannon entropy was used to measure repertoire diversity, and the Gini coefficient was used to measure V-J evenness. Clonotypes shared by more than one individual were considered public. The public reads were quality trimmed at Q25 with fastp and then assembled into clones with MiXCR by TCRdb, keeping productive beta chains. Rows with one shared CDR3 protein collapse into an entry with the most common genes and DNA. These V and J calls rely on TCRdb rather than the paper's analysis. The sample table contains about 660,000 distinct CDR3 sequences; only one count was recorded for approximately 29% of them. 40% to 50% of the sample lies in the top ten.

On this clonotype: The antigen it binds to is not known. No much larger clone is present one base from it, and per-base qualities are unavailable.

The sample's time point, from its label and the paper: persistent/refractory GD, antithyroid drugs over 5 years with positive TRAb. For both TCR sequencing and RNA sequencing, RNA was extracted from PBMCs using TRIzol. The diagnosis of Graves' disease was made according to American Thyroid Association guidelines. Patients for the study were recruited at an endocrinology department in Xi'an, China. Each patient gave about 10 milliliters of peripheral blood, collected in an EDTA anticoagulant tube. PBMCs were isolated by Ficoll Paque Plus density gradient separation without further T cell sorting. An Agilent 2100 Bioanalyzer and agarose gel were used to check RNA quality, and a NanoDrop 2000 was used to measure RNA concentration.

The specimen comprised peripheral blood mononuclear cells (PBMCs), sampled when the disease was refractory, from a patient treated with antithyroid drugs. The receptor comes from a female donor with Graves disease. This chain joins TRBV9 to TRBJ1-2; a tentative D call is TRBD1 (5 bases match). The bases read TGTGCCAGCAGCCCTACGGGACGGATACATGGCTACACCTTC. Its coded protein is CASSPTGRIHGYTF.